The clone carrying this TCR beta chain has just a few counts. These data originate in a study of identical twins. TCRdb re-called the 5' RACE reads through MiXCR, storing one row per CDR3 protein. The table has some 210,000 distinct CDR3 sequences, about 15% seen once. V shed 3 bases and J 5 bases; nucleotides not matched to a gene: 11. This CDR3 comprises 16 residues. Germline CDR1 is SGDLS and CDR2 is YYNGEE. The same sample was also studied in work on T cells expressing NK-cell markers. This second study says: In sorted CD3+CD56+NKG2C+, CD3+CD56+NKG2C- and CD3+CD56-NKG2C+ T cells, TCR beta repertoires were obtained.

The sample comprised CD8+ T cells sorted from blood. V gene TRBV9 combines with J gene TRBJ2-1, with 7 nucleotides matching TRBD2. This TCR came from a young woman in good health. The CDR3 sequence: CASSAPTGRADNEQFF. CDR3 bases: TGTGCCAGCAGCGCTCCCACGGGGAGGGCCGACAATGAGCAGTTCTTC.